The clone carrying this TCR beta chain was observed many times. As yet, its antigen is unknown. This sample is part of a study of T cells after yellow fever vaccination. Study conclusions and caveats: Detected again after the booster were most primary-vaccination clones, at approximately 96% CD4 and 80% to 90% CD8.

TCRdb reprocessed the 5' RACE reads with MiXCR, giving one entry per CDR3 protein. The sample yields around 300,000 distinct CDR3 sequences, approximately 4% seen once. The V gene's germline CDR1 is LGHDT and CDR2 YNNKEL (reference sequence). CDR3 length: 14 amino acids. Trimming pared 4 bases from V and 1 base from J, leaving 10 bases between. The chain is built from TRBV3-1 and TRBJ1-1; D gene ambiguous. The TCR sequence derives from a man younger than 35 who received the YFV17D yellow fever vaccine. Sample: PBMCs, taken 5 days after the yellow fever booster vaccination. CDR3 sequence (DNA): TGTGCCAGCAGCCCTCTCGGTGGGAACACTGAAGCTTTCTTT. Amino acid sequence: CASSPLGGNTEAFF.